Here is one T cell receptor beta chain with its context. This clone was picked up one time. Its binding antigen is unknown. Base qualities are not recorded, but no much larger clone differs from it by a single base. V lost 3 bases and J lost 2 bases; the stretch between them is 6 bases long. CDR1 and CDR2, looked up from the germline V gene, are SGHVS and FQNEAQ. From cysteine to phenylalanine, the CDR3 is 13 amino acids long. Solely the CDR3 DNA is kept, with 39 bases framed from the first base. TCRbeta CDR3 regions were sequenced with the immunoSEQ Assay. After extraction, genomic DNA underwent amplification by bias-controlled multiplex PCR, followed by high-throughput sequencing. The source study handled its data this way. Collapsing and filtering of sequences were performed to quantify the absolute abundance of each unique TCRbeta CDR3 region. Usable DNA was measured by amplifying reference genes present in all nucleated cells, and TCRbeta template counts were normalized to that usable DNA to estimate T cell fraction. Repertoire TCRs were annotated as SARS-CoV-2-specific when V gene, CDR3 amino acid sequence and J gene were exactly matched to a known reactive TCR set. The reference SARS-CoV-2 TCR set came from MIRA and was filtered for enrichment in COVID-19-positive ImmuneCODE repertoires, removing public or cross-reactive TCRs. Based on the MIRA antigens, annotated TCRs were further analysed at the level of specific ORF or position within ORF. Breadth was defined as annotated unique rearrangements over total unique productive rearrangements; depth was the summed frequency of those rearrangements. Two-sided Wilcoxon rank-sum tests were applied when comparing TCR breadth between groups. Not all clones reach the TCRdb copy of this immuneACCESS table, which keeps in-frame sequences only. Checked studies attribute under half of the gap to unresolved V genes and leave the rest unexplained. The DNA gave D and trimming, while V, J and clone size come from that table. Counted in this sample were about 350,000 clones; approximately 85% of them appeared once. The ten largest clonotypes hold roughly 3.5% of the sample.

What this sample's treatment or condition label stands for: some 20 received Ad26.COV2.S at low or high dose, single or two shots; a few received placebo; per-sample allocation not given. Repertoires of vaccine and placebo recipients were sequenced from samples collected on day 63 after the first injection. Cohort 1b enrolled about two dozen adults aged 18-55 years at a single site in Boston, USA, between 29 July and 7 August 2020. Ad26.COV2.S consisted of a replication-incompetent adenovirus type 26 vector by which a prefusion-stabilized SARS-CoV-2 spike protein from the original Wuhan strain was expressed. This sample was included in a study of Ad26.COV2.S vaccination and SARS-CoV-2 variants (dated by TCRdb to 2020 to 2023). At the level of the whole study: Donors in the vaccine arm were drawn from COV1001, a phase I-IIa trial of Ad26.COV2.S in healthy adults that was multicentre, randomized, double-blind and placebo-controlled. A total of approximately 32 samples were included in the TCR-sequenced set, comprising roughly 20 Ad26.COV2.S vaccine recipients, 5 placebo recipients and 8 SARS-CoV-2 convalescent individuals. Investigators did not know the trial group allocation while performing experiments and assessing outcomes. Ad26.COV2.S was given intramuscularly at 5x10^10 or 1x10^11 viral particles, as a single shot or as two shots 56 days apart. TCRbeta repertoire sequencing was used to assess the specificity and breadth of SARS-CoV-2-reactive T cell receptors after Ad26.COV2.S vaccination. Trial participants were randomized into five groups of five, in which low-dose or high-dose Ad26.COV2.S was given once or twice, or placebo was given on both occasions.

Paper-wide results and their limitations: After vaccination, spike-specific CD8+ and CD4+ T cell responses were reported to show substantial breadth. The study was not powered to compare responses between vaccine doses or regimens. According to the authors, total T cell responses may have been underestimated by the TCR breadth and depth analyses. Non-spike TCR breadth was comparable between vaccine and placebo recipients, consistent with the vaccine containing only spike. Compared with placebo recipients, Ad26.COV2.S recipients showed higher spike-specific TCR breadth (P = 0.0014).

The chain is made from TRBV7-8 and TRBJ2-3; the D segment could be TRBD2, given 5 matching bases. Here the sequenced sample was peripheral blood, taken in a trial of Ad26.COV2.S vaccine versus placebo. This sequence originates from a person between 18 and 60 years old who received the Ad26.COV2.S COVID-19 vaccine or a placebo. The CDR3 amino acid sequence is: CASSLEATDTQYF. The nucleotides are TGTGCCAGCAGCTTGGAGGCCACAGATACGCAGTATTTT. With all but the CDR3 taken from the reference TRBV7-8 and TRBJ2-3 genes, the full variable domain is: GAGVSQSPRYKVAKRGQDVALRCDPISGHVSLFWYQQALGQGPEFLTYFQNEAQLDKSGLPSDRFFAERPEGSVSTLKIQRTQQEDSAVYLCASSLEATDTQYFGPGTRLTVL.